The 20 T cell receptor beta chains given below trace back to one sample, sequenced in a study of T-cell reconstitution after alpha-beta-depleted transplantation in children. Construction of the TCRbeta library involved unique molecular identifiers. TCRdb reprocessed the PCR reads with MiXCR, giving one entry per CDR3 protein. There are 150,000 to 200,000 distinct CDR3 sequences in the sample; roughly 15% occur only once, and 13% lies in the top ten. Sequenced material: PBMCs from the stem cell graft donor, taken from the stem cell graft. These receptors came from a human donor who donated a stem cell graft to a child with acute lymphoblastic leukemia.

This clonotype was seen repeatedly, ten times or more. This sequence joins TRBV7-8 and TRBJ1-1, with 7 bases fitting TRBD1. Germline V gene data show CDR1 as SGHVS and CDR2 as FQNEAQ. The J segment lost 4 bases and the V segment lost 3 bases, leaving 8 bases of the junction unmatched. The CDR3 loop spans 15 amino acids. CDR3 region: CASSLDRLVSTEAFF. The DNA for the CDR3 is TGTGCCAGCAGCTTGGACAGGCTTGTTAGCACTGAAGCTTTCTTT.

This clonotype was detected many times. This chain connects TRBV29-1 to TRBJ2-7; D possibly corresponds to TRBD2 (6 bases). The V gene lost 3 bases and the J gene lost 5 bases, with 14 bases spanning the gap. Germline values: CDR1 SQVTM, CDR2 ANQGSEA. CDR3 length: 13 residues. The CDR3, as DNA: TGCAGCGTTGAGGGGGGATTCCGGAACGAGCAGTACTTC. Translated: CSVEGGFRNEQYF.

This sequence joins TRBV20-1 and TRBJ1-1; a possible D gene is TRBD1 (6 bases). Trimming removed 0 bases from V and 7 bases from J, with 12 bases in between. Germline loops: CDR1 DFQATT, CDR2 SNEGSKA (reference sequence). The CDR3 runs 13 residues. The CDR3 loop reads CSARDVRGIEAFF. In nucleotides, the CDR3 is TGCAGTGCTAGAGATGTCAGGGGAATTGAAGCTTTCTTT.

This clonotype has at least ten counts. The CDR3 loop reads CASSRDGPDDSGNTIYF. CDR3 in DNA: TGCGCCAGCAGCAGGGACGGACCAGACGACTCTGGAAACACCATATATTTT. The V and J genes are TRBV5-1 and TRBJ1-3; a possible D gene is TRBD1 (5 bases). Trimming cost V 4 bases and J 0 bases, with 17 bases left between them. Looked up from germline, CDR1 is SGHRS and CDR2 is YFSETQ. CDR3 length: 17 residues.

This clonotype has at least ten counts. The chain links TRBV5-1 to TRBJ2-5, with D possibly TRBD2 on 5 matching bases. The CDR3 runs 13 residues. The germline gives CDR1 SGHRS, CDR2 YFSETQ. Trimming shortened V by 0 bases and J by 4 bases, and 7 bases separated the two germline ends. CDR3 in DNA: TGCGCCAGCAGCTTGGAGGGAGCAGAGACCCAGTACTTC. Translating gives CASSLEGAETQYF.

The table lists this clonotype with many counts. The chain uses TRBV20-1 and TRBJ1-1; perhaps TRBD1 as D (5 bases). Trimming took 3 bases from V and 0 from J, leaving 23 bases between them. This CDR3 is built from 18 residues. Germline V lookup: CDR1 DFQATT, CDR2 SNEGSKA (reference sequence). The CDR3 DNA sequence: TGCAGTGCTAGTCTCCCATTTTGGCGGGGGGATGTGAACACTGAAGCTTTCTTT. As protein: CSASLPFWRGDVNTEAFF.

The rearrangement uses TRBV25-1 and TRBJ2-2, with TRBD2 matching over 13 bases. CDR3 length equals 20 residues. From germline, CDR1 is MGHDK and CDR2 SYGVNS. The V and J ends lost 2 bases and 6 bases, in that order; junction bases with no gene match: 15. CDR3 sequence reads: CASSEQYGTSGTWRAGELFF. CDR3 coding DNA: TGTGCCAGCAGTGAACAGTACGGGACTAGCGGGACTTGGAGGGCCGGGGAGCTGTTTTTT.

This clonotype occurred many times. The chain is built from TRBV29-1 and TRBJ2-3; TRBD2 matches 7 bases. The V gene's germline CDR1 is SQVTM and CDR2 ANQGSEA. This CDR3 is 14 amino acids long. J lost 5 bases, V lost 4 bases, and 9 bases had no gene match. The DNA of the CDR3 is TGCAGCGTTGGGAGGGCGGGAGAAAAAGATACGCAGTATTTT. Translating gives CSVGRAGEKDTQYF.

This clonotype was counted at least ten times. This sequence joins TRBV24-1 and TRBJ1-2, with D possibly matching TRBD1 (6 bases). Germline values: CDR1 KGHDR, CDR2 SFDVKD. V was shortened by 6 bases and J by 4 bases, with 11 bases between the two germline ends. The CDR3 runs to 13 residues. This CDR3 is CATSQGIGYGYTF. The CDR3 region has the DNA TGTGCCACCAGTCAGGGGATCGGCTATGGCTACACCTTC.

This CDR3 is CASSLGGRFNTEAFF. CDR3 DNA sequence: TGTGCCAGCAGTTTAGGTGGGAGGTTTAACACTGAAGCTTTCTTT. The chain joins TRBV12-3 or TRBV12-4 to TRBJ1-1, with D unclear. The germline V and J ends were trimmed by 1 base and 2 bases, with 11 bases remaining between them. This CDR3 is built from 15 residues.

The table lists this clonotype with many counts. The rearrangement joins TRBV12-3 or TRBV12-4 to TRBJ1-2; 10 bases are a match to TRBD1. The CDR3 sequence is 14 residues long. The V gene end was trimmed by 2 bases and the J gene end by 6 bases; junction bases not matched to a gene: 3. The CDR3: CASSLPGQGNGYTF. CDR3 sequence (DNA): TGTGCCAGCAGTTTACCGGGACAGGGGAATGGCTACACCTTC.

Ten or more counts support this clonotype. The CDR3 DNA reads TGTGCCAGCAGTCCCTTCCCTATCGCAGGGTCGGATGAGCAGTTCTTC. The encoded protein is CASSPFPIAGSDEQFF. The J gene is TRBJ2-1, the V gene TRBV5-5; a possible D gene is TRBD1 (5 bases). The CDR3 extends over 16 amino acids. V shed 5 bases and J shed 8 bases, with 23 bases lying between them. CDR1 and CDR2 (germline): SGHKS, YYEKEE (reference sequence).

This clonotype was picked up many times. CDR3 bases: TGCAGCGTTGGGCCCGGTCAGACGCAGTATTTT. The encoded protein is CSVGPGQTQYF. The chain uses TRBV29-1 and TRBJ2-3, with no clear D. This CDR3 spans 11 amino acids. The V gene's germline CDR1 is SQVTM and CDR2 ANQGSEA. The V gene lost 4 bases and the J gene lost 9 bases, with 11 bases spanning the gap.

This clonotype was seen at least ten times. The chain uses TRBV28 and TRBJ2-1; perhaps TRBD2 as D (5 bases). With 8 bases removed from V and 0 bases from J, the gap between germline ends came to 11 bases. The germline V gene has CDR1 MDHEN and CDR2 SYDVKM. The CDR3 is 14 residues long. The CDR3 sequence: CASLRRASYNEQFF. The CDR3 DNA is TGTGCCAGCTTGAGGCGGGCCTCCTACAATGAGCAGTTCTTC. Complete variable domain (other parts from reference TRBV28 and TRBJ2-1): DVKVTQSSRYLVKRTGEKVFLECVQDMDHENMFWYRQDPGLGLRLIYFSYDVKMKEKGDIPEGYSVSREKKERFSLILESASTNQTSMYLCASLRRASYNEQFFGPGTRLTVL.

V is TRBV20-1 and J is TRBJ2-1, with TRBD2 identical over 9 bases. J gave up 1 base and V 5 bases, and 15 bases lay outside the gene matches. The CDR3 runs 18 residues. Germline CDR1 and CDR2: DFQATT and SNEGSKA (reference sequence). CDR3 sequence reads: CSASEPPGGRGSYNEQFF. The CDR3 bases are TGCAGTGCTTCAGAACCTCCCGGCGGGAGGGGGTCCTACAATGAGCAGTTCTTC.

This clonotype has a handful of counts. The chain carries TRBV6-5 and TRBJ1-1; 7 bases map to TRBD1. The CDR3 totals 16 residues. V lost 2 bases and J lost 3; bases outside the gene matches: 9. In germline, CDR1 is MNHEY, CDR2 SVGAGI. As DNA, the CDR3 is TGTGCCAGCAGTTACGGGCAGGGGGGGCGGGACACTGAAGCTTTCTTT. It specifies CASSYGQGGRDTEAFF.

This clonotype was detected a few times. This rearrangement joins TRBV20-1 to TRBJ2-7; the D gene is possibly TRBD1 (6 bases). V shed 0 bases and J shed 2 bases, with 14 bases lying between them. The germline gives CDR1 DFQATT, CDR2 SNEGSKA (reference sequence). The CDR3 contains 15 residues. The CDR3 spells CSARDRDRPPYEQYF. In DNA, the CDR3 is TGCAGTGCTAGAGATCGTGACAGGCCGCCCTACGAGCAGTACTTC.

This clonotype was picked up a small number of times. This rearrangement joins TRBV5-1 to TRBJ2-3; the D gene is possibly TRBD2 (5 bases). V was clipped by 3 bases and J by 3 bases, with 17 bases between them. Germline V lookup: CDR1 SGHRS, CDR2 YFSETQ. The CDR3 contains 16 residues. The CDR3 coding sequence is TGCGCCAGCAGCTGGGAGACCCGCGGAGCTACAGATACGCAGTATTTT. Translating it yields CASSWETRGATDTQYF.

The table lists this clonotype with many counts. CDR3 bases: TGTGCCAGCAGTTACTCTAGGACTAGCGGGAGTAATGAGCAGTTCTTC. Protein sequence: CASSYSRTSGSNEQFF. The genes are TRBV6-5 and TRBJ2-1, with TRBD2 identical over 13 bases. The V and J ends lost 0 bases and 7 bases, in that order; junction bases with no gene match: 3. In germline, CDR1 is MNHEY, CDR2 SVGAGI. This CDR3 is built from 16 residues.

This clonotype was seen ten or more times. The rearrangement uses TRBV20-1 and TRBJ2-4; 7 nucleotides agree with TRBD1. Germline V lookup: CDR1 DFQATT, CDR2 SNEGSKA (reference sequence). The CDR3 runs 15 residues. Losses at the gene ends were 4 bases for V and 5 bases for J; bases not matched to a gene: 11. Written as DNA, the CDR3 is TGCAGTGCTATAAATGACAGGGACAAGGAAAACATTCAGTACTTC. Protein: CSAINDRDKENIQYF.